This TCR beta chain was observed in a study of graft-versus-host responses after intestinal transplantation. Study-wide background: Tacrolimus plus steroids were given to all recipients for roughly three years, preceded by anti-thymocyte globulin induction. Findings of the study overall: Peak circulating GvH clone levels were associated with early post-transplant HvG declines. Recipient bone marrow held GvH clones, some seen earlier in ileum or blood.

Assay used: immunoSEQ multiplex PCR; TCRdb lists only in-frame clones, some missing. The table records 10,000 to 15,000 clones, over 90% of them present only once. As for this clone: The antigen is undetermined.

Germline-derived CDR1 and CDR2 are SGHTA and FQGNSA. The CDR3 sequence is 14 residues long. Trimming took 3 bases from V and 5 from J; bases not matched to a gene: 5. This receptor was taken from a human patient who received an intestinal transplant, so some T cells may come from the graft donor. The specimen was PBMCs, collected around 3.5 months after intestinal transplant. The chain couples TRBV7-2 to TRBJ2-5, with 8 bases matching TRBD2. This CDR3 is CASSFVASGETQYF. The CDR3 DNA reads TGTGCCAGCAGCTTCGTCGCTAGCGGGGAGACCCAGTACTTC. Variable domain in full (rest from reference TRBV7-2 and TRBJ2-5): GAGVSQSPSNKVTEKGKDVELRCDPISGHTALYWYRQSLGQGLEFLIYFQGNSAPDKSGLPSDRFSAERTGGSVSTLTIQRTQQEDSAVYLCASSFVASGETQYFGPGTRLLVL.